This T cell receptor beta chain was obtained from a study of Graves' ophthalmopathy and Graves' hyperthyroidism. Amplification of TCR beta CDR3 regions used RNA transcripts. The first round was an RT-PCR with HTBI primers, and the second round was a multiplex PCR. TCRdb called the multiplex PCR reads again in MiXCR, with one record for every CDR3 protein. The sample has over a million distinct CDR3 sequences; less than 45% are singletons. The CDR3 is made up of 15 amino acids. In germline, CDR1 is LNHDA, CDR2 SQIVND (reference sequence). The specimen was peripheral blood or thyroid tissue (not recorded which). The TCR sequence derives from an adult man with Graves' hyperthyroidism. The chain is built from TRBV19 and TRBJ1-2, with 9 bases fitting TRBD1. The CDR3 region has the DNA TGTCCGAGAGGGAGGGGGACAGGGCGGATCAACGGCTACACCTTC. Its protein is CPRGRGTGRINGYTF.